The T cell receptor beta chain under discussion was sequenced for a study of blood T cell repertoires in COVID-19. The overall study: The United States, Italy and Spain supplied acute and convalescent COVID-19 samples. Sources were T cells, B-cell-depleted T cells, or PBMCs; the material itself was cDNA or gDNA.

Under the authors' procedure: From reference gene primer amplification, estimates of nucleated cell counts were derived. Measured with immunoSEQ multiplex PCR; TCRdb has only the in-frame clones, and not every one. The V and J calls and the clone size are those of that table, but D and trimming were determined from the DNA. The sample has roughly 150,000 clones, just under 90% seen once. CDR3 length: 17 amino acids. From germline, CDR1 is SGDLS and CDR2 YYNGEE. After removal of 4 bases from V and 4 bases from J, the junction contained 9 bases not matched to a gene. The genes are TRBV9 and TRBJ1-6; 9 bases are shared with TRBD1. Sequencing input: peripheral blood. This TCR was recovered from a woman over 75 with acute or convalescent COVID-19. CDR3 amino acids: CASSHGQGRIYNSPLHF. CDR3 nucleotides: TGTGCCAGCAGCCATGGACAGGGGAGGATATATAATTCACCCCTCCACTTT. Drawing the rest from reference TRBV9 and TRBJ1-6, the complete variable domain is DSGVTQTPKHLITATGQRVTLRCSPRSGDLSVYWYQQSLDQGLQFLIQYYNGEERAKGNILERFSAQQFPDLHSELNLSSLELGDSALYFCASSHGQGRIYNSPLHFGNGTRLTVT.